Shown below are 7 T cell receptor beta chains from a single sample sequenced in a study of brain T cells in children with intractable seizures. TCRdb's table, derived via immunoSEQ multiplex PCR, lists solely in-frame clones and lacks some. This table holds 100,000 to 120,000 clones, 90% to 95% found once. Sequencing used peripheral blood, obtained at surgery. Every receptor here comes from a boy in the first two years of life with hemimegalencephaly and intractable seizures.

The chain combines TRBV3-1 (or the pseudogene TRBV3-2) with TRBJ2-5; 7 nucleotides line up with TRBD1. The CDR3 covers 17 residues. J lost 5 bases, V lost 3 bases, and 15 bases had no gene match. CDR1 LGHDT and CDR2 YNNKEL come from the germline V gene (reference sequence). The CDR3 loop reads CASSHLLSAGGRETQYF. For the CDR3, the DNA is TGTGCCAGCAGCCACCTCTTGTCGGCAGGGGGACGGGAGACCCAGTACTTC.

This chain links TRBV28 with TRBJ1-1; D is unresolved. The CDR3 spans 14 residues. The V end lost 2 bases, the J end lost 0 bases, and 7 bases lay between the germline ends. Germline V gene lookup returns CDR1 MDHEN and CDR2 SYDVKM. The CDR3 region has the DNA TGTGCCAGCAGTTTACGGCAGGTGAACACTGAAGCTTTCTTT. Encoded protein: CASSLRQVNTEAFF.

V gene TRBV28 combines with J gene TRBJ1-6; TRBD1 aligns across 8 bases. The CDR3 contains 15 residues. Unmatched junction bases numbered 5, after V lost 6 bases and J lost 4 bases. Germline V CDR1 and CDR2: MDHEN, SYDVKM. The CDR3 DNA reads TGTGCCAGCAGGGCAGGGGGCTATTATAATTCACCCCTCCACTTT. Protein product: CASRAGGYYNSPLHF. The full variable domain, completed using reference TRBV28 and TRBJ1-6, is DVKVTQSSRYLVKRTGEKVFLECVQDMDHENMFWYRQDPGLGLRLIYFSYDVKMKEKGDIPEGYSVSREKKERFSLILESASTNQTSMYLCASRAGGYYNSPLHFGNGTRLTVT.

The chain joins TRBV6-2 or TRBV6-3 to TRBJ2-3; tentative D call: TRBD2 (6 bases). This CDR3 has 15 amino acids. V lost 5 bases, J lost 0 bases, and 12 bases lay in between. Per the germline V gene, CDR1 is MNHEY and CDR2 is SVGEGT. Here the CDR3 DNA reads TGTGCCAGCAGTCGTCCCGGGACTAGCACAGATACGCAGTATTTT. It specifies CASSRPGTSTDTQYF.

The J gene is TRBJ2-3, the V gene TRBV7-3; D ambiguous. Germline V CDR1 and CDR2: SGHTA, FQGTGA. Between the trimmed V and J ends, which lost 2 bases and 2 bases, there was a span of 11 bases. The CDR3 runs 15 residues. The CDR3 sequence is CASSLHHRYTDTQYF. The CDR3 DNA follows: TGTGCCAGCAGCTTACATCACCGATACACAGATACGCAGTATTTT.

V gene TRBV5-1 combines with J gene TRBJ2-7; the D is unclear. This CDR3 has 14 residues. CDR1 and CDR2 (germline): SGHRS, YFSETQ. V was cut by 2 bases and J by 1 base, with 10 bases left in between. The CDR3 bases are TGCGCCAGCAGCTTCGTAGCTGGTTCCTACGAGCAGTACTTC. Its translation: CASSFVAGSYEQYF.

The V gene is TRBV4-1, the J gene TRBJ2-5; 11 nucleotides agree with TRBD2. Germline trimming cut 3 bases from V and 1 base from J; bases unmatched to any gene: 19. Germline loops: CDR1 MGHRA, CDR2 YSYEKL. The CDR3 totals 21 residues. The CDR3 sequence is CASSQWILRLAGSKRQETQYF. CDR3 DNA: TGCGCCAGCAGCCAGTGGATTCTTCGACTAGCGGGATCTAAACGCCAAGAGACCCAGTACTTC.